What follows describes a single TCR beta chain. No antigen is known for it. This sample was included in a study of OX40 agonist ivuxolimab in advanced cancers. Study results and limitations: Dosing at 0.1 to 3.0 mg/kg was accompanied by clonal expansion of CD4+ and CD8+ blood T cells by week 6.

In germline, CDR1 is LGHNA, CDR2 YSLEER. With 3 bases removed from V and 2 bases from J, the gap between germline ends came to 14 bases. CDR3 length: 15 amino acids. No patient had autoimmune disease or received systemic immunosuppression. Some clones are missing from TCRdb's copy, which holds only in-frame ones; the method was immunoSEQ multiplex PCR. The sample yields some 70,000 clones, roughly 88% seen once. Sequenced material: CD4+ or CD8+ T cells sorted from blood, taken in a trial of the OX40 agonist ivuxolimab. This chain links TRBV4-3 with TRBJ2-7; D could derive from TRBD1 or TRBD2 (5 bases each). The clonotype was recovered from an adult with an advanced solid tumor such as melanoma, head and neck, liver or kidney cancer. CDR3 DNA: TGCGCCAGCAGCCACGCCGGGACGCCAGCCTACGAGCAGTACTTC. Translated, it gives CASSHAGTPAYEQYF.